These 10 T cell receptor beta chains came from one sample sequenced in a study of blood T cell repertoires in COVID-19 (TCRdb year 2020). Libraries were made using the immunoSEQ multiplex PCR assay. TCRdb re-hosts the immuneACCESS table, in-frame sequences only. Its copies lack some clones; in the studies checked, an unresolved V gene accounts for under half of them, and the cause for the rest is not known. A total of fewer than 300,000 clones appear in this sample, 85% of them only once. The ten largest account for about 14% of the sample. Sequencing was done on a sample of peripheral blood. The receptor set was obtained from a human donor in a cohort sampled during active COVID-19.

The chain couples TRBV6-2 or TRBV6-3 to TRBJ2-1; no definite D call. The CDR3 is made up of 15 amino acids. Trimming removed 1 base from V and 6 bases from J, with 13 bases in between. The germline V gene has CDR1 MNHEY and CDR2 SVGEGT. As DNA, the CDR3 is TGTGCCAGCAGTTACTTCAACACCGAGGTCAATGAGCAGTTCTTC. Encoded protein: CASSYFNTEVNEQFF.

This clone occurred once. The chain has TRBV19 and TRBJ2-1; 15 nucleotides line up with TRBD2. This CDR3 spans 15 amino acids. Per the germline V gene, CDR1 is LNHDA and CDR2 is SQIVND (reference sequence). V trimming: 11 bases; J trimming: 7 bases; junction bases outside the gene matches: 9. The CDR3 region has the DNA TGTGCCTCCGCCGGGACTAGCGGGAGGAGGAATGAGCAGTTCTTC. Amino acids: CASAGTSGRRNEQFF.

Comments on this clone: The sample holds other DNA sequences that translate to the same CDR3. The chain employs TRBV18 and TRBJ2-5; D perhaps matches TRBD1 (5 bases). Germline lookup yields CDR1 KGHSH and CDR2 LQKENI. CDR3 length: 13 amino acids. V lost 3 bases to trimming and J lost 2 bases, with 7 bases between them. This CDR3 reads CASSPRQQETQYF. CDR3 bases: TGTGCCAGCTCACCTCGACAGCAAGAGACCCAGTACTTC.

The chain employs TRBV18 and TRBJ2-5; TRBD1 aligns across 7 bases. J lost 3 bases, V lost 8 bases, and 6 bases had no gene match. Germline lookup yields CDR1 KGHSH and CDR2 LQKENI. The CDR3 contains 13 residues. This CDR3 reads CASRQGLEETQYF. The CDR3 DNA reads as TGTGCCAGCCGACAGGGATTAGAAGAGACCCAGTACTTC.

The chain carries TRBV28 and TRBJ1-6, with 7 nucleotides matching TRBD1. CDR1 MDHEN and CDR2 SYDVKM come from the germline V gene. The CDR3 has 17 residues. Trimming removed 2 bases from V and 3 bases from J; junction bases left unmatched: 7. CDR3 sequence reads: CASSLPLNRGYNSPLHF. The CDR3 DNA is TGTGCCAGCAGTTTACCTCTCAACAGGGGCTATAATTCACCCCTCCACTTT.

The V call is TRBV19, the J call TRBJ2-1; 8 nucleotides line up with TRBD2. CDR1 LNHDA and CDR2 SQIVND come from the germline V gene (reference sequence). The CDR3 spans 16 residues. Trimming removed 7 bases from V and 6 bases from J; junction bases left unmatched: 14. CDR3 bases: TGTGCCAGTAAGGGGGGGCCTCGGGAGGGCCTCAATGAGCAGTTCTTC. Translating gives CASKGGPREGLNEQFF.

The CDR3 DNA sequence: TGTGCCAGCAGCTCCCCGTCGGGAGGGACCAATCAGCCCCAGCATTTT. Residues: CASSSPSGGTNQPQHF. The chain carries TRBV28 and TRBJ1-5; D may be TRBD1 (5 bases). Per the germline V gene, CDR1 is MDHEN and CDR2 is SYDVKM. The CDR3 has 16 residues. The V gene lost 6 bases and the J gene lost 3 bases, with 18 bases spanning the gap.

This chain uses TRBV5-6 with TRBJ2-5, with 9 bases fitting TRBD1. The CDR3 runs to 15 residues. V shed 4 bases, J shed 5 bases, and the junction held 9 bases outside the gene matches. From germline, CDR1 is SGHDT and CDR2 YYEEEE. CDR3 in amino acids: CASSKPQGASETQYF. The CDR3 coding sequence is TGTGCCAGCAGCAAACCACAGGGGGCTTCGGAGACCCAGTACTTC.

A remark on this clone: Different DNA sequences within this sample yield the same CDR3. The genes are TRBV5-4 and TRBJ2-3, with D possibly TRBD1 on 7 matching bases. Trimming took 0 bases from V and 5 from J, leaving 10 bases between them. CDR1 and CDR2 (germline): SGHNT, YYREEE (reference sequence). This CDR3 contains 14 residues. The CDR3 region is CASSLGQGGDTQYF. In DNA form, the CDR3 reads TGTGCCAGCAGCTTGGGACAGGGAGGAGATACGCAGTATTTT.

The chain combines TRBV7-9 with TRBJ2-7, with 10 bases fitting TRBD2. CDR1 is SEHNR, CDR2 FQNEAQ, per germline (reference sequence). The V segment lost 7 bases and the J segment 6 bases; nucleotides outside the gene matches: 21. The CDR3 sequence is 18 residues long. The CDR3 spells CASTPGLVAGGRPGEQYF. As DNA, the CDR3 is TGTGCCAGCACCCCCGGGCTAGTAGCGGGAGGAAGGCCGGGCGAGCAGTACTTC.